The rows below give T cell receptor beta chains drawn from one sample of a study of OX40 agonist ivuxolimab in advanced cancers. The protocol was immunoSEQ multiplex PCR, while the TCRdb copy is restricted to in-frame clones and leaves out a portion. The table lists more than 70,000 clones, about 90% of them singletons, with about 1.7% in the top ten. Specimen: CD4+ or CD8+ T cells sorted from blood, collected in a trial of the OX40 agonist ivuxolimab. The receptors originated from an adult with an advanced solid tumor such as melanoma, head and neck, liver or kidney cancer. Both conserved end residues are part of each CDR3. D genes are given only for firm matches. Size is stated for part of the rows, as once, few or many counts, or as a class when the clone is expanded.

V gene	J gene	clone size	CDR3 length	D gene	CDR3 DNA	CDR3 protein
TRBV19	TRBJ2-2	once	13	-	TGTGCCAGTAGTCCAGGGTTCCCCGGGGAGCTGTTTTTT	CASSPGFPGELFF
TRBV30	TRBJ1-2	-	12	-	TGTGCCTGGATGGACCGGGGGTATGGCTACACCTTC	CAWMDRGYGYTF
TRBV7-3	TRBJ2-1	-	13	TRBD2	TGTGCCAGCTCTAGCGGAGCCCACAATGAGCAGTTCTTC	CASSSGAHNEQFF
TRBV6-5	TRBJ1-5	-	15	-	TGTGCCAGCAGCCCACTGGGTTATAGCAATCAGCCCCAGCATTTT	CASSPLGYSNQPQHF
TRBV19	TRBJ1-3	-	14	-	TGTGCCAGTAGTCTCTCAGGATCGAGAAACACCATATATTTT	CASSLSGSRNTIYF
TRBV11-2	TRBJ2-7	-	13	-	TGTGCCAGCAGCGCTGCGAAGGCCTACGAGCAGTACTTC	CASSAAKAYEQYF
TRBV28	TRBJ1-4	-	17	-	TGTGCCAGCAGTCCCTACTCCACTAAGGAAGGTAACGAAAAACTGTTTTTT	CASSPYSTKEGNEKLFF
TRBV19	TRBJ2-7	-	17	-	TGTGCCAGTAGTATAGCGGCAGGGGGGCGCCTAAACTACGAGCAGTACTTC	CASSIAAGGRLNYEQYF
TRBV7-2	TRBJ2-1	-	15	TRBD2	TGTGCCAGCAGCCCCCGGGCGGGAGCGGGCAATGAGCAGTTCTTC	CASSPRAGAGNEQFF
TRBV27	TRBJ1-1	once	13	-	TGTGCCAGCACTGGGGGGTTGAGCACTGAAGCTTTCTTT	CASTGGLSTEAFF
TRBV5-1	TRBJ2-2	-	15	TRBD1	TGCGCCAGCAGCACAGGGGGGATGAACACCGGGGAGCTGTTTTTT	CASSTGGMNTGELFF
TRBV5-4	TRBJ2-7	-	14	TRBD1	TGTGCCAGCAGCACCTACGGACAGGGTTACGAGCAGTACTTC	CASSTYGQGYEQYF
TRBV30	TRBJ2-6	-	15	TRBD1	TGTGCCTGGATTAGGGACAGCTCTGGGGCCAACGTCCTGACTTTC	CAWIRDSSGANVLTF
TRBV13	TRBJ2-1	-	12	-	TGTGCCAGCAGGAGACTCGGTGATGAGCAGTTCTTC	CASRRLGDEQFF
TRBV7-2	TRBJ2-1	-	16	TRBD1	TGTGCCAGCAGGGGGACAGGCGCTAGCTCCTACAATGAGCAGTTCTTC	CASRGTGASSYNEQFF
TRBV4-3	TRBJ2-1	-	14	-	TGCGCCAGCAGCCAGAGGGCTGGGGACAATGAGCAGTTCTTC	CASSQRAGDNEQFF
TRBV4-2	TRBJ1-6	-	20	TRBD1	TGTGCCAGCAACCAACAGGACAGGGCCCCCCAGGGCTCCTATAATTCACCCCTCCACTTT	CASNQQDRAPQGSYNSPLHF
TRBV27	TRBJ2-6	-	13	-	TGTGCCAGCAGGGACTCTGGGGCCAACGTCCTGACTTTC	CASRDSGANVLTF
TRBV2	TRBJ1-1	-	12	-	TGTGCCAGCAGTGCCACTAGCACTGAAGCTTTCTTT	CASSATSTEAFF
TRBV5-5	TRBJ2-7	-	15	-	TGTGCCAGCAGCTTGTCCAGCCTCAGGTCCTCCGAGCAGTACTTC	CASSLSSLRSSEQYF
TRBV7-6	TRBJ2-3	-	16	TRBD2	TGTGCCAGCAGCTTATTAGCGGGAGTCAGCACAGATACGCAGTATTTT	CASSLLAGVSTDTQYF
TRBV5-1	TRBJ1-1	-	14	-	TGCGCCAGCAGACCTACAGGTGTTAACACTGAAGCTTTCTTT	CASRPTGVNTEAFF
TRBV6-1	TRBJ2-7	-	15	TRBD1	TGTGCCAGCAGTGAAACCGGGACAGGGGCCTACGAGCAGTACTTC	CASSETGTGAYEQYF
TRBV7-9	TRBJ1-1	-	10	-	TGTGCCACCCAAAACACTGAAGCTTTCTTT	CATQNTEAFF
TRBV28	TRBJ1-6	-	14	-	TGTGCCAGCAGTCCCACTAACTATAATTCACCCCTCCACTTT	CASSPTNYNSPLHF